The T cell receptor (beta chain) described here comes from a study of blood T cell repertoires in COVID-19. The CDR3 is 13 residues long. Trimming pared 2 bases from V and 8 bases from J, leaving 12 bases between. From germline, CDR1 is SGHNT and CDR2 YYREEE (reference sequence). Cohort 3 donors counted as recovered after two negative PCRs, clearance, or resolved symptoms. Sequenced by immunoSEQ multiplex PCR; TCRdb stores in-frame clones only, minus some. The repertoire holds approximately 270,000 clones, with about nine tenths as singletons. The sequence was obtained from a middle-aged man who had recovered from COVID-19. The chain employs TRBV5-4 and TRBJ2-3; maybe TRBD2 (6 bases). Sequenced: PBMCs or T cells enriched from blood (not recorded which). In nucleotides, the CDR3 is TGTGCCAGCAGCTTTCATGGGGGAGGTACGCAGTATTTT. It translates to CASSFHGGGTQYF.